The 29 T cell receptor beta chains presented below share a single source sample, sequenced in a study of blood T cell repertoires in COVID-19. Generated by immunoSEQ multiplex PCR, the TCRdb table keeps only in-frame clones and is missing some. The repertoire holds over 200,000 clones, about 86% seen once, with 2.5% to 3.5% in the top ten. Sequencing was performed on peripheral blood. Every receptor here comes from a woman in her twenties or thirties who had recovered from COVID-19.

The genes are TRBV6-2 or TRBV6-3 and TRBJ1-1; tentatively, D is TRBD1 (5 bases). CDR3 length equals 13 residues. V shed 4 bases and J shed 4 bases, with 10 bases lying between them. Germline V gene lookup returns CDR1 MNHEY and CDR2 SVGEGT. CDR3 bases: TGTGCCAGCAGTTGGACGGGGGGCACTGAAGCTTTCTTT. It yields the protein CASSWTGGTEAFF.

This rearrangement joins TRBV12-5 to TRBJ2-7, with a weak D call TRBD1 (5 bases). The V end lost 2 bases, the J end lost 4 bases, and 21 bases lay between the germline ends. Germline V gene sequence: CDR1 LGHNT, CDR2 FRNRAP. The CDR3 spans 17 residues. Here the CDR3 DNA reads TGTGCTAGTGGTTTGTTCCCTCCAGGGTTTGGGATGTACGAGCAGTACTTC. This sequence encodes CASGLFPPGFGMYEQYF. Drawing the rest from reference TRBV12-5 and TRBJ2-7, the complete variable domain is DARVTQTPRHKVTEMGQEVTMRCQPILGHNTVFWYRQTMMQGLELLAYFRNRAPLDDSGMPKDRFSAEMPDATLATLKIQPSEPRDSAVYFCASGLFPPGFGMYEQYFGPGTRLTVT.

The CDR3 region has the DNA TGTGCCAGCAGCCTGGACAGTCTGAACACCTTC. This codes for CASSLDSLNTF. The chain has TRBV7-9 and TRBJ1-2; D might be TRBD1 (6 bases). The germline V and J ends were trimmed by 5 bases and 12 bases, with 13 bases remaining between them. The CDR3 totals 11 residues. CDR1 SEHNR and CDR2 FQNEAQ come from the germline V gene (reference sequence).

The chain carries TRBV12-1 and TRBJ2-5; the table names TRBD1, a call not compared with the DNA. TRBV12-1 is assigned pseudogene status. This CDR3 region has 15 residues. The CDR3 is CASSPRTGSQETQYF. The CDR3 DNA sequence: TGTGCCAGCAGCCCCCGGACAGGATCCCAAGAGACCCAGTACTTC.

In nucleotides, the CDR3 is TGTGCCAGCACAGGGAAGGGAGGTTACACTGAAGCTTTCTTT. It yields the protein CASTGKGGYTEAFF. The gene calls are TRBV2 and TRBJ1-1; weak D call: TRBD1 (5 bases). The CDR3 contains 14 residues. Trimming stripped 7 bases from V and 3 bases from J, with 15 bases between. Germline V lookup: CDR1 SNHLY, CDR2 FYNNEI.

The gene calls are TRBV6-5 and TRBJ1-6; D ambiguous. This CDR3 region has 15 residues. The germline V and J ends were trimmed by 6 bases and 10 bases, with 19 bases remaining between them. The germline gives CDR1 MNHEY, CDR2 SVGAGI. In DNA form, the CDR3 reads TGTGCCAGCAGACTGACACGGGGAGGAAGATCACCCCTCCACTTT. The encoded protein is CASRLTRGGRSPLHF.

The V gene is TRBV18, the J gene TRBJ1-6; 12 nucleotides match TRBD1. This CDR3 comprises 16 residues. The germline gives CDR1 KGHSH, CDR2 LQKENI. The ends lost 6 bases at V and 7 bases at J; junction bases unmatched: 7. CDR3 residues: CASSEGQGAINSPLHF. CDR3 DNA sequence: TGTGCCAGCTCCGAGGGACAGGGGGCGATAAATTCACCCCTCCACTTT. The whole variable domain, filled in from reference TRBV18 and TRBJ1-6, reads NAGVMQNPRHLVRRRGQEARLRCSPMKGHSHVYWYRQLPEEGLKFMVYLQKENIIDESGMPKERFSAEFPKEGPSILRIQQVVRGDSAAYFCASSEGQGAINSPLHFGNGTRLTVT.

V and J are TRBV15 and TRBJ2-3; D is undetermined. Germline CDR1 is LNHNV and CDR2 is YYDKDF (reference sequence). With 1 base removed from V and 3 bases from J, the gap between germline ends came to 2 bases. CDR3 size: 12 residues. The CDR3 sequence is CATSRATDTQYF. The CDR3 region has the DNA TGTGCCACCAGCAGAGCAACAGATACGCAGTATTTT.

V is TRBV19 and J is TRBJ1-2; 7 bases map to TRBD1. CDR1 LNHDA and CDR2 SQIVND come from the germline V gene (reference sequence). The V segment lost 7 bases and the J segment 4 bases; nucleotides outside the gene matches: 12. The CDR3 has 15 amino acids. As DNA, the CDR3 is TGTGCCAGTAAAGGGGGCCTGAATCCGTCCTATGGCTACACCTTC. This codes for CASKGGLNPSYGYTF.

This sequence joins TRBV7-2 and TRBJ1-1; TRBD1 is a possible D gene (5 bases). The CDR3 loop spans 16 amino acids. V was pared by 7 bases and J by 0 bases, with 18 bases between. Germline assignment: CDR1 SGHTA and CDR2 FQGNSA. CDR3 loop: CASKGPGGDLNTEAFF. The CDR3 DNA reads TGTGCCAGCAAAGGCCCGGGAGGGGACCTGAACACTGAAGCTTTCTTT.

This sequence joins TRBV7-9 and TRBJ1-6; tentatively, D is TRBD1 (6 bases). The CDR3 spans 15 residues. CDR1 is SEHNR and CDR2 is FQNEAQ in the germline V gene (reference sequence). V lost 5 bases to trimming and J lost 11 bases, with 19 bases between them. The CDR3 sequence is CASSRTGMGIAPLHF. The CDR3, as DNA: TGTGCCAGCAGCCGAACAGGGATGGGGATCGCACCCCTCCACTTT.

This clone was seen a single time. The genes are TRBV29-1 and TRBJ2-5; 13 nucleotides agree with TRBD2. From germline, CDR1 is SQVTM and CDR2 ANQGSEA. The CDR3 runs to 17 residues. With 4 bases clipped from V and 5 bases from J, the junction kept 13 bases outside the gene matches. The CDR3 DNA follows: TGCAGCGTTGGCGGGACTAGCGGGACGGGGGCTGCTGAGACCCAGTACTTC. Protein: CSVGGTSGTGAAETQYF.

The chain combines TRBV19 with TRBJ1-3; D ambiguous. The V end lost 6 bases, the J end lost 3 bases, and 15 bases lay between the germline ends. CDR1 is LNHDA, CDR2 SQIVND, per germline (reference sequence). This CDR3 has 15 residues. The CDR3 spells CASRDSWLFGNTIYF. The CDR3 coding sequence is TGTGCCAGTAGAGACTCCTGGTTATTTGGAAACACCATATATTTT.

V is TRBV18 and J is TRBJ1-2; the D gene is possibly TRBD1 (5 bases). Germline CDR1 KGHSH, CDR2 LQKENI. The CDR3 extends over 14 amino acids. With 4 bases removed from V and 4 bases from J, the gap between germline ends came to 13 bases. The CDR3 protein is CASSRSGEVYGYTF. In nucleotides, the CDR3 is TGTGCCAGCTCACGATCGGGGGAGGTCTATGGCTACACCTTC.

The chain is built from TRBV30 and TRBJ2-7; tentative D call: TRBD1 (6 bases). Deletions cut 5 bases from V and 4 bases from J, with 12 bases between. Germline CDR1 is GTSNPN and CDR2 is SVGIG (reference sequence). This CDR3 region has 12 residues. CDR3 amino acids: CAWETGSYEQYF. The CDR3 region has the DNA TGTGCCTGGGAGACAGGTAGTTACGAGCAGTACTTC.

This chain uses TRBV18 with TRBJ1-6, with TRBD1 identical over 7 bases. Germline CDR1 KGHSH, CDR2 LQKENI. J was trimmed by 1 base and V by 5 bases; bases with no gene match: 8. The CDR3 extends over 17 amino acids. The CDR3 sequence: CASSTDRVWSYNSPLHF. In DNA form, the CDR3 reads TGTGCCAGCTCAACCGACAGGGTTTGGTCCTATAATTCACCCCTCCACTTT. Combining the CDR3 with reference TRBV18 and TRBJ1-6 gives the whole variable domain NAGVMQNPRHLVRRRGQEARLRCSPMKGHSHVYWYRQLPEEGLKFMVYLQKENIIDESGMPKERFSAEFPKEGPSILRIQQVVRGDSAAYFCASSTDRVWSYNSPLHFGNGTRLTVT.

CDR3 DNA: TGTGCCACCAGGGGCCAGACCCAGGTCGGCTCACCCCTCCACTTT. This encodes CATRGQTQVGSPLHF. This rearrangement joins TRBV24-1 to TRBJ1-6; no clear D. Germline loops: CDR1 KGHDR, CDR2 SFDVKD. CDR3 length: 15 amino acids. Trimming removed 7 bases from V and 10 bases from J, with 19 bases in between.

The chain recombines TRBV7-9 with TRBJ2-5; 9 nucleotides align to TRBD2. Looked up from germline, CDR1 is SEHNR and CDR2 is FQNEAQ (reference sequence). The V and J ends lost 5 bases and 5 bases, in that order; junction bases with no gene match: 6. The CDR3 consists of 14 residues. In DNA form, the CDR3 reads TGTGCCAGCAGCCGAGCGGGGGGCGGGGAGACCCAGTACTTC. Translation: CASSRAGGGETQYF.

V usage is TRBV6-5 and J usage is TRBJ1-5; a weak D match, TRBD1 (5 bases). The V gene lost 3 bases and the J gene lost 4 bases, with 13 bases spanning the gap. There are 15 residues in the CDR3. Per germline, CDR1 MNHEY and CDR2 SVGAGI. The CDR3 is CASSYLPGGNQPQHF. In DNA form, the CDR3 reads TGTGCCAGCAGTTATTTGCCGGGGGGAAATCAGCCCCAGCATTTT.

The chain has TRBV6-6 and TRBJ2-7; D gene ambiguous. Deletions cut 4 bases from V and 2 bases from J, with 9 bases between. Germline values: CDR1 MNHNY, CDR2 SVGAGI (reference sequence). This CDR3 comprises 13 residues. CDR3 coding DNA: TGTGCCAGCAGTTTGGGCCGGACCTACGAGCAGTACTTC. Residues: CASSLGRTYEQYF.

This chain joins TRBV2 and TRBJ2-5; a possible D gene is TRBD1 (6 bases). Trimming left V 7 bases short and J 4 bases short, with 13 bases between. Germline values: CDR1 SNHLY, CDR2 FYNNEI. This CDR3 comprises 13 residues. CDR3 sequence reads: CASNLDRGETQYF. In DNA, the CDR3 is TGTGCCAGCAACCTGGACAGAGGAGAGACCCAGTACTTC.

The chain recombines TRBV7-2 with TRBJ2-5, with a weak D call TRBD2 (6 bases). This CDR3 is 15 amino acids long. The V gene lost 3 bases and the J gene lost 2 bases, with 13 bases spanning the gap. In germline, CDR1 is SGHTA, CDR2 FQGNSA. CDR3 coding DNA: TGTGCCAGCAGCTTTACTAGCAGTATACAAGAGACCCAGTACTTC. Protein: CASSFTSSIQETQYF.

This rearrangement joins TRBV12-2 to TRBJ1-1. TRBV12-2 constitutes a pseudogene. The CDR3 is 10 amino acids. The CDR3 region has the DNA TGTGCAAGTCGCTTGTACGGGGCTTTCTTT. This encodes CASRLYGAFF.

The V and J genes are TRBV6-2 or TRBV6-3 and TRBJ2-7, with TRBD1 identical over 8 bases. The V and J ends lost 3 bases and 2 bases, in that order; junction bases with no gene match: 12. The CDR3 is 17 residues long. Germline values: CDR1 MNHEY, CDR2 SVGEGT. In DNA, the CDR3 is TGTGCCAGCAGTTATCCGGGACAGGATCTAATCCCCTACGAGCAGTACTTC. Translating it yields CASSYPGQDLIPYEQYF.

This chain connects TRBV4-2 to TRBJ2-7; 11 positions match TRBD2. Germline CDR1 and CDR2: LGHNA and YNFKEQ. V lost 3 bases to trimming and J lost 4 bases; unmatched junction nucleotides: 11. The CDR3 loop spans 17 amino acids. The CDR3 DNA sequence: TGTGCCAGCAGCCAGGTCGCCGGGACTAGCGGCGAATACGAGCAGTACTTC. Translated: CASSQVAGTSGEYEQYF.

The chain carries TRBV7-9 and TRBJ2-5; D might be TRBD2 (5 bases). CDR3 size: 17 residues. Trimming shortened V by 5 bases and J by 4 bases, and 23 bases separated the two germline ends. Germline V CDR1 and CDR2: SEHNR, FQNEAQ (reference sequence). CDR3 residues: CASSTLVEPRSRETQYF. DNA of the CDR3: TGTGCCAGCAGCACACTAGTGGAGCCCCGTTCGAGAGAGACCCAGTACTTC.

This CDR3 is CASSPTGGQGNTIYF. CDR3 DNA: TGCGCCAGCAGCCCGACAGGGGGCCAAGGAAACACCATATATTTT. The chain uses TRBV5-1 and TRBJ1-3; 10 nucleotides line up with TRBD1. V dropped 4 bases and J dropped 4; count of bases not matched to a gene: 5. This CDR3 has 15 residues. Germline V lookup: CDR1 SGHRS, CDR2 YFSETQ.

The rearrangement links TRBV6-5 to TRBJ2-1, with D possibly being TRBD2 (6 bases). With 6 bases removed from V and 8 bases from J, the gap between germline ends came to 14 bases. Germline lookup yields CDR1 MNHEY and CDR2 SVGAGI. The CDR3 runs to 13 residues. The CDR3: CASRGGARDEQFF. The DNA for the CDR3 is TGTGCCAGCAGGGGCGGGGCTCGGGATGAGCAGTTCTTC.

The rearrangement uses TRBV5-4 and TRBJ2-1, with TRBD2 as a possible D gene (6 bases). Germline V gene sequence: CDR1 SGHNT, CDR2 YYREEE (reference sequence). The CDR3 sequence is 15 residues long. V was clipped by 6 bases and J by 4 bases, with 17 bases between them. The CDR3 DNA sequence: TGTGCCAGCACCTTAGGTGGGGAGGAGTACAATGAGCAGTTCTTC. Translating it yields CASTLGGEEYNEQFF.